The 24 T cell receptor beta chains reported below all come from one sample, sequenced in a study of CD8+ T cells in alopecia areata. Once RNA had been extracted, it was reverse transcribed into cDNA to act as the sequencing template. Assay used: immunoSEQ multiplex PCR; TCRdb lists only in-frame clones, some missing. Of 110,000 to 150,000 clones in the sample, 51% were seen once. The sample was CD4+ T cells sorted from blood, taken at week 0. Receptors originate from a human donor with alopecia areata.

This clone has a single count. V is TRBV28 and J is TRBJ2-7; maybe TRBD2 (5 bases). The germline gives CDR1 MDHEN, CDR2 SYDVKM. This CDR3 region has 13 residues. Trimming left V 2 bases short and J 3 bases short, with 8 bases between. The CDR3 nucleotides read TGTGCCAGCAGTTTACCGGGATTCTACGAGCAGTACTTC. Translation gives CASSLPGFYEQYF.

This chain connects TRBV6-5 to TRBJ2-2; 8 bases match TRBD2. V trimming: 6 bases; J trimming: 6 bases; junction bases outside the gene matches: 6. The V gene's germline CDR1 is MNHEY and CDR2 SVGAGI. This CDR3 is 14 amino acids long. The CDR3 protein is CASRVTSAAGELFF. CDR3 nucleotides: TGTGCCAGCAGGGTGACTAGCGCAGCCGGGGAGCTGTTTTTT.

This chain joins TRBV4-1 and TRBJ1-5, with a tentative D call TRBD1 (6 bases). The CDR3 extends over 17 amino acids. V lost 1 base and J lost 0, with 13 bases in between. Germline lookup yields CDR1 MGHRA and CDR2 YSYEKL. This CDR3 is CASSQVRTVFSNQPQHF. DNA for the CDR3: TGCGCCAGCAGCCAAGTCCGGACAGTTTTTAGCAATCAGCCCCAGCATTTT.

The V call is TRBV5-1, the J call TRBJ2-7, with 9 bases matching TRBD2. V gave up 5 bases and J gave up 3 bases; unmatched junction bases: 3. CDR3 size: 13 residues. Germline V lookup: CDR1 SGHRS, CDR2 YFSETQ. The CDR3 is CASRETSGYEQYF. The CDR3 coding sequence is TGCGCCAGCAGGGAGACTAGCGGCTACGAGCAGTACTTC.

In this sample, this clone turned up a few times. The V and J genes are TRBV7-2 and TRBJ2-1; D gene ambiguous. CDR3 length: 13 residues. Trimming took off 6 bases at V and 6 bases at J, with 12 bases between the two ends. Germline V gene sequence: CDR1 SGHTA, CDR2 FQGNSA. CDR3 sequence: CASSAAWGNEQFF. The CDR3 DNA follows: TGTGCCAGCAGTGCGGCCTGGGGCAATGAGCAGTTCTTC.

V is TRBV30 and J is TRBJ1-4; D may be TRBD1 (6 bases). The CDR3 sequence is 15 residues long. V lost 3 bases and J lost 6, with 17 bases in between. Per germline, CDR1 GTSNPN and CDR2 SVGIG (reference sequence). The CDR3 DNA is TGTGCCTGGAGAACCTATCGGGGGGCGGATGAAAAACTGTTTTTT. This translates into CAWRTYRGADEKLFF. Based on the CDR3 plus reference TRBV30 and TRBJ1-4, the full variable domain is SQTIHQWPATLVQPVGSPLSLECTVEGTSNPNLYWYRQAAGRGLQLLFYSVGIGQISSEVPQNLSASRPQDRQFILSSKKLLLSDSGFYLCAWRTYRGADEKLFFGSGTQLSVL.

In this sample, this clone turned up a few times. Other DNA sequences in the same sample also yield this CDR3. This CDR3 reads CASSLGNQETQYF. CDR3 nucleotide sequence: TGCGCCAGCAGCTTGGGTAACCAAGAGACCCAGTACTTC. The J gene is TRBJ2-5, the V gene TRBV5-1; no clear D gene. Deletions cut 0 bases from V and 0 bases from J, with 3 bases between. This CDR3 has 13 amino acids. Germline V gene sequence: CDR1 SGHRS, CDR2 YFSETQ.

This clone showed up just a few times. The chain recombines TRBV29-1 with TRBJ1-3, with a tentative D call TRBD1 (5 bases). The V gene lost 3 bases and the J gene lost 8 bases, with 17 bases spanning the gap. Germline assignment: CDR1 SQVTM and CDR2 ANQGSEA. The CDR3 runs 14 residues. Written as DNA, the CDR3 is TGCAGCGTTGACTCCGGGACCGGGGGACACACCATATATTTT. Translating it yields CSVDSGTGGHTIYF.

This clone turned up a few times. The genes are TRBV29-1 and TRBJ1-1; possibly TRBD1 for D (6 bases). The CDR3 totals 10 residues. Per the germline V gene, CDR1 is SQVTM and CDR2 is ANQGSEA. The ends were cut back, 4 bases at V and 9 bases at J, with 9 bases in the middle. CDR3 coding DNA: TGCAGCGTTGGGACAGAACAAGCTTTCTTT. This gives the protein CSVGTEQAFF.

Remarks on this clone: Other nucleotide sequences from this sample produce the same CDR3. The chain is built from TRBV10-3 and TRBJ2-1; no definite D call. The germline CDR1 and CDR2 sequences are ENHRY and SYGVKD. V dropped 3 bases and J dropped 7 bases, with 4 bases sitting between them. This CDR3 region has 11 residues. CDR3 DNA: TGTGCCATCAGTGAACGTAATGAGCAGTTCTTC. It translates to CAISERNEQFF.

This clone has only a few counts. V gene TRBV5-1 combines with J gene TRBJ1-1, with TRBD1 matching over 10 bases. The V gene end was trimmed by 4 bases and the J gene end by 5 bases; junction bases not matched to a gene: 5. Germline CDR1 and CDR2: SGHRS and YFSETQ. This CDR3 has 14 residues. CDR3 nucleotide sequence: TGCGCCAGCAGCAAACGGACAGGGGGGACTGAAGCTTTCTTT. Translating gives CASSKRTGGTEAFF.

In this sample, this clone turned up a few times. Mismatch with germline at one junction end may stem from a read error. The chain joins TRBV6-5 to TRBJ1-1; TRBD1 aligns across 7 bases. Germline V gene lookup returns CDR1 MNHEY and CDR2 SVGAGI. This CDR3 comprises 12 residues. The CDR3 protein is CAISGQGGEAFF. Here the CDR3 DNA reads TGTGCCATCAGTGGGCAGGGGGGTGAAGCTTTCTTT.

The CDR3 here is CAWTKRLVGGIQYF. The CDR3 DNA follows: TGTGCCTGGACTAAACGACTAGTTGGCGGCATTCAGTACTTC. The chain combines TRBV30 with TRBJ2-4; TRBD2 might be the D (6 bases). Germline-derived CDR1 and CDR2 are GTSNPN and SVGIG (reference sequence). V was cut by 4 bases and J by 9 bases, with 19 bases left in between. CDR3 length equals 14 residues.

The gene calls are TRBV6-6 and TRBJ2-7, with 8 bases matching TRBD1. CDR1 MNHNY and CDR2 SVGAGI come from the germline V gene (reference sequence). V gave up 6 bases and J gave up 3 bases; unmatched junction bases: 4. CDR3 length equals 13 residues. CDR3 loop: CASSRDRGYEQYF. Here the CDR3 DNA reads TGTGCCAGCAGCCGAGACAGGGGCTACGAGCAGTACTTC.

Only a few counts were recorded for this clone. The chain employs TRBV30 and TRBJ2-5; tentative D call: TRBD1 (6 bases). V was pared by 5 bases and J by 8 bases, with 12 bases between. The germline CDR1 and CDR2 sequences are GTSNPN and SVGIG (reference sequence). The CDR3 spans 11 residues. CDR3 nucleotide sequence: TGTGCCTGGCTCCTCGGGACAACCCAGTACTTC. Its protein product is CAWLLGTTQYF. Full variable domain (rest looked up from reference TRBV30 and TRBJ2-5): SQTIHQWPATLVQPVGSPLSLECTVEGTSNPNLYWYRQAAGRGLQLLFYSVGIGQISSEVPQNLSASRPQDRQFILSSKKLLLSDSGFYLCAWLLGTTQYFGPGTRLLVL.

A single count supports this clone. The chain couples TRBV29-1 to TRBJ2-6; 7 nucleotides match TRBD1. Germline lookup yields CDR1 SQVTM and CDR2 ANQGSEA. This CDR3 has 16 amino acids. Losses at the gene ends were 4 bases for V and 2 bases for J; bases not matched to a gene: 8. CDR3: CSVVTGENAGANVLTF. The CDR3 DNA reads TGCAGCGTTGTTACAGGGGAGAATGCTGGGGCCAACGTCCTGACTTTC.

This clone was seen a handful of times. This chain connects TRBV4-1 to TRBJ2-1; D not certain. Trimming shortened V by 6 bases and J by 1 base, and 13 bases separated the two germline ends. Germline CDR1 and CDR2: MGHRA and YSYEKL. This CDR3 has 15 amino acids. The CDR3 is CASRLEETSYNEQFF. As DNA, the CDR3 is TGCGCCAGCAGACTCGAGGAGACATCCTACAATGAGCAGTTCTTC.

The chain couples TRBV6-5 to TRBJ2-5, with a tentative D call TRBD2 (6 bases). This CDR3 is 12 amino acids long. The V end lost 5 bases, the J end lost 9 bases, and 13 bases lay between the germline ends. In germline, CDR1 is MNHEY, CDR2 SVGAGI. The CDR3 is CASSRIAGPQYF. The CDR3 bases are TGTGCCAGCAGTAGGATCGCGGGACCCCAGTACTTC.

The chain employs TRBV30 and TRBJ1-1, with D possibly matching TRBD1 (6 bases). V was clipped by 3 bases and J by 6 bases, with 20 bases between them. CDR1 and CDR2 (germline): GTSNPN, SVGIG (reference sequence). The CDR3 loop spans 15 amino acids. CDR3 nucleotides: TGTGCCTGGAGGTCGACAGGTTTCCCCTGGGCTGAAGCTTTCTTT. Translation gives CAWRSTGFPWAEAFF.

This clone was counted only a few times. The J gene is TRBJ1-1, the V gene TRBV29-1; unclear D gene. Germline assignment: CDR1 SQVTM and CDR2 ANQGSEA. The CDR3 has 13 amino acids. V was trimmed by 7 bases and J by 1 base, leaving 13 bases between them. As DNA, the CDR3 is TGCAGCGCTGTAACTACAGCGAACACTGAAGCTTTCTTT. As protein: CSAVTTANTEAFF.

The chain is built from TRBV29-1 and TRBJ2-7; D not certain. This CDR3 has 12 amino acids. Trimming left V 4 bases short and J 1 base short, with 8 bases between. Per the germline V gene, CDR1 is SQVTM and CDR2 is ANQGSEA. The CDR3 DNA is TGCAGCGTTGTCGGTGGGTCCTACGAGCAGTACTTC. It is translated as CSVVGGSYEQYF.

The rearrangement links TRBV28 to TRBJ2-5, with D possibly TRBD2 on 6 matching bases. Trimming removed 0 bases at V and 0 bases at J, with 11 bases between. Looked up from germline, CDR1 is MDHEN and CDR2 is SYDVKM. The CDR3 spans 16 residues. CDR3 in amino acids: CASSLWTGGDQETQYF. The CDR3 DNA follows: TGTGCCAGCAGTTTATGGACCGGAGGGGACCAAGAGACCCAGTACTTC.

A few counts support this clone. The chain combines TRBV30 with TRBJ2-1, with 7 bases identical to TRBD2. Germline CDR1 GTSNPN, CDR2 SVGIG (reference sequence). CDR3 length: 15 residues. J lost 10 bases, V lost 4 bases, and 16 bases had no gene match. CDR3 residues: CAWTHGGTFREEQFF. CDR3 sequence (DNA): TGTGCCTGGACTCACGGGGGGACTTTCCGGGAGGAGCAGTTCTTC.

The genes are TRBV7-8 and TRBJ2-3; TRBD2 aligns across 10 bases. The CDR3 is 17 residues long. V was clipped by 5 bases and J by 1 base; unmatched bases: 9. CDR1 SGHVS and CDR2 FQNEAQ come from the germline V gene. CDR3 in amino acids: CASSLRTGTSGTDTQYF. CDR3 bases: TGTGCCAGCAGCCTACGGACCGGGACTAGCGGCACAGATACGCAGTATTTT.